This is a list of T cell receptor beta chains from one sample in a study of blood T cell repertoires in COVID-19. Using immunoSEQ multiplex PCR, the repertoire was profiled, and TCRdb retains in-frame clones only, with some absent. The profile shows a few hundred thousand clones, 89% of them singletons. The sample taken for sequencing was peripheral blood. The receptor source for this set is a woman in her 30s with COVID-19, enrolled during active disease. CDR3s include the opening cysteine and the closing phenylalanine or tryptophan. The D gene is left open where the match is weak. Expanded clones are given a class, and other clones once, few, many or no size at all.

v_gene,abundance,len,j_gene,d_gene,CDR3aa,CDR3nt
TRBV28,few,13,TRBJ2-3,TRBD1,CASSTGNTDTQYF,TGTGCCAGCTCGACAGGGAACACAGATACGCAGTATTTT
TRBV7-2,once,15,TRBJ1-5,TRBD1,CASSIRQGPTQPQHF,TGTGCCAGCAGCATCAGACAGGGGCCCACTCAGCCCCAGCATTTT
TRBV6-2/TRBV6-3,-,14,TRBJ2-7,-,CASSYSTDSYEQYF,TGTGCCAGCAGTTATTCCACAGACTCCTACGAGCAGTACTTC
TRBV7-8,-,15,TRBJ1-4,TRBD1,CASSLPTGFDEKLFF,TGTGCCAGCAGCCTCCCGACAGGGTTTGATGAAAAACTGTTTTTT
TRBV13,-,16,TRBJ2-5,TRBD2,CASSFAGGPGQETQYF,TGTGCCAGCAGCTTCGCGGGGGGCCCAGGGCAAGAGACCCAGTACTTC
TRBV7-2,-,17,TRBJ2-2,-,CASSLEVAGKNTGELFF,TGTGCCAGCAGCTTAGAAGTGGCAGGGAAGAACACCGGGGAGCTGTTTTTT
TRBV2,-,15,TRBJ1-1,TRBD1,CASSEGDSLYTEAFF,TGTGCCAGCAGCGAAGGGGACAGTCTATACACTGAAGCTTTCTTT
TRBV29-1,few,12,TRBJ2-1,-,CSVDSGYNEQFF,TGCAGCGTTGATTCGGGGTACAATGAGCAGTTCTTC
TRBV28,-,14,TRBJ1-6,TRBD1,CASQSTGDNSPLHF,TGTGCCAGCCAATCGACAGGGGATAATTCACCCCTCCACTTT
TRBV6-6,-,15,TRBJ1-5,TRBD1,CASRVGGTGFQPQHF,TGTGCCAGCAGGGTAGGGGGGACAGGTTTTCAGCCCCAGCATTTT
TRBV28,few,12,TRBJ1-5,-,CASSGGNQPQHF,TGTGCCAGCAGCGGAGGTAATCAGCCCCAGCATTTT
TRBV5-6,-,15,TRBJ1-2,-,CASSVEGGGSYGYTF,TGTGCCAGCAGCGTAGAAGGGGGGGGCAGCTATGGCTACACCTTC
TRBV27,-,13,TRBJ2-1,-,CASSSSRGNEQFF,TGTGCCAGCAGTTCCAGCCGCGGGAATGAGCAGTTCTTC
TRBV27,-,15,TRBJ2-1,-,CASSLPGTLYNEQFF,TGTGCCAGCAGTTTACCCGGGACACTTTACAATGAGCAGTTCTTC
TRBV11-3,-,16,TRBJ2-1,TRBD2,CASSWGTSGRVREQFF,TGTGCCAGCAGCTGGGGGACTAGCGGGAGGGTGAGAGAGCAGTTCTTC
TRBV15,-,15,TRBJ2-1,TRBD1,CATSRDIATGNEQFF,TGTGCCACCAGCAGAGACATCGCGACAGGGAATGAGCAGTTCTTC
TRBV5-1,-,16,TRBJ1-1,-,CASSPEGGSMNTEAFF,TGCGCCAGCAGCCCCGAGGGGGGGAGCATGAACACTGAAGCTTTCTTT
TRBV29-1,-,14,TRBJ2-1,-,CSVGARGQYNEQFF,TGCAGCGTTGGGGCTAGAGGACAGTACAATGAGCAGTTCTTC
TRBV4-2,-,15,TRBJ2-7,TRBD2,CASSQGTSGGYEQYF,TGTGCCAGCAGCCAAGGGACTAGCGGGGGGTACGAGCAGTACTTC
TRBV24-1,-,13,TRBJ2-1,-,CATSDRGLPVQFF,TGTGCCACCAGTGACCGAGGACTGCCGGTGCAGTTCTTC
TRBV2,-,16,TRBJ2-1,TRBD2,CASSVASGRSYNEQFF,TGTGCCAGCAGTGTGGCTAGCGGGAGGTCCTACAATGAGCAGTTCTTC
TRBV19,few,13,TRBJ1-5,-,CASSNPGAQPQHF,TGTGCCAGTAGTAATCCAGGGGCTCAGCCCCAGCATTTT
TRBV13,-,13,TRBJ2-5,-,CASSFGGSETQYF,TGTGCCAGCAGCTTCGGCGGGTCGGAGACCCAGTACTTC
TRBV24-1,-,18,TRBJ2-6,-,CATSPKWTASSGANVLTF,TGTGCCACCAGTCCCAAGTGGACAGCCAGCTCTGGGGCCAACGTCCTGACTTTC
TRBV15,-,14,TRBJ2-5,TRBD2,CATRVASGRETQYF,TGTGCCACCCGGGTGGCTAGCGGCAGGGAGACCCAGTACTTC
TRBV28,-,15,TRBJ2-1,-,CASSPATTLGGEQFF,TGTGCCAGCAGTCCTGCGACCACCCTGGGGGGTGAGCAGTTCTTC
TRBV5-1,once,14,TRBJ2-5,TRBD1,CASSLQGSLETQYF,TGCGCCAGCAGCTTACAGGGGAGTTTGGAGACCCAGTACTTC
TRBV7-9,-,15,TRBJ2-1,-,CASSSSGIKDGEQFF,TGTGCCAGCAGCTCGTCCGGGATTAAAGATGGGGAGCAGTTCTTC
TRBV5-4,-,16,TRBJ2-3,-,CASSFPSSYSTDTQYF,TGTGCCAGCAGCTTCCCGTCAAGCTACAGCACAGATACGCAGTATTTT
TRBV18,-,14,TRBJ2-1,-,CASSPPVGANEQFF,TGTGCCAGCTCACCACCTGTGGGAGCGAATGAGCAGTTCTTC
TRBV3-1/TRBV3-2,-,17,TRBJ2-2,-,CASSQVFGGQGTGELFF,TGTGCCAGCAGCCAAGTTTTCGGGGGGCAGGGGACCGGGGAGCTGTTTTTT
TRBV7-2,-,15,TRBJ1-6,TRBD1,CASSPRDRSHSPLHF,TGTGCCAGCAGCCCCAGGGACAGATCCCATTCACCCCTCCACTTT
TRBV11-2,-,16,TRBJ1-2,-,CASSLVVAADNYGYTF,TGTGCCAGCAGCTTAGTGGTGGCCGCCGATAACTATGGCTACACCTTC
TRBV5-1,few,14,TRBJ2-7,TRBD2,CASSLNSGGYEQYF,TGCGCCAGCAGCTTGAATAGCGGGGGCTACGAGCAGTACTTC
TRBV19,-,14,TRBJ2-3,TRBD2,CASRGLADTDTQYF,TGTGCCAGTAGGGGACTAGCGGACACAGATACGCAGTATTTT
TRBV11-2,-,17,TRBJ2-1,-,CASSLLLVAGANNEQFF,TGTGCCAGCAGCCTCCTACTGGTTGCGGGGGCCAACAATGAGCAGTTCTTC
TRBV29-1,-,14,TRBJ2-5,TRBD2,CSVESGGYQETQYF,TGCAGCGTTGAGAGCGGGGGGTATCAAGAGACCCAGTACTTC
TRBV19,-,15,TRBJ1-4,TRBD1,CATADRGDPNEKLFF,TGTGCCACCGCAGACAGGGGAGATCCTAATGAAAAACTGTTTTTT
TRBV2,-,16,TRBJ1-6,-,CASSESLSSYNSPLHF,TGTGCCAGCAGTGAAAGTCTGAGCTCCTATAATTCACCCCTCCACTTT